One sample yielded the 3 T cell receptor beta chains listed below, sequenced in a study of cytomegalovirus exposure and HLA in healthy donors. The study ran its PCR with 60 Vbeta and 13 Jbeta primers. TCRdb's table, derived via immunoSEQ multiplex PCR, lists solely in-frame clones and lacks some. The repertoire holds fewer than 200,000 clones, with around 88% as singletons. Sequencing was carried out using PBMCs. The origin of the receptors is a woman in her twenties or thirties in good health and CMV-seronegative.

V gene TRBV18 combines with J gene TRBJ2-7; 7 positions match TRBD2. The CDR3 runs to 16 residues. J gave up 6 bases and V 3 bases, and 14 bases lay outside the gene matches. Germline CDR1 KGHSH, CDR2 LQKENI. This CDR3 is CASSPGTRGGWPEQYF. CDR3 bases: TGTGCCAGCTCACCCGGGACCCGCGGGGGATGGCCCGAGCAGTACTTC.

As regards this clone: A junction boundary mismatches the germline segment, possibly from a read error. The chain joins TRBV9 to TRBJ2-7; D might be TRBD2 (6 bases). CDR3 length: 13 amino acids. Germline CDR1 is SGDLS and CDR2 is YYNGEE. For the CDR3, the DNA is TGTGCCAGCAGCAGTCGCTCCGGGACTTCAAGTGTCTTC. Its protein product is CASSSRSGTSSVF.

The chain couples TRBV5-1 to TRBJ2-7; 7 bases are shared with TRBD1. The J segment lost 3 bases and the V segment lost 0 bases, leaving 3 bases of the junction unmatched. Germline V gives CDR1 SGHRS, CDR2 YFSETQ. The CDR3 runs to 14 residues. This chain's CDR3 is CASSLVPGGYEQYF. The CDR3 region has the DNA TGCGCCAGCAGCTTGGTGCCAGGGGGCTACGAGCAGTACTTC.